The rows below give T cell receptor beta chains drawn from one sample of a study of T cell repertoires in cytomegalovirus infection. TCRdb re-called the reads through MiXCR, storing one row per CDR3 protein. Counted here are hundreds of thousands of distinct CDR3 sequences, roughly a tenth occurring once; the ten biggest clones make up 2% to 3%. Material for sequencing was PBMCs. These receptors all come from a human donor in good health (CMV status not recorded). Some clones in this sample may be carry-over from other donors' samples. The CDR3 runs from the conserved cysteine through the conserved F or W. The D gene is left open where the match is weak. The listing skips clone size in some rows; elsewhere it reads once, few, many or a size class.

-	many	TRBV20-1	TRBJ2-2	TGCAGTGCTAGAGATCATCGGTCGAACACCGGGGAGCTGTTTTTT	CSARDHRSNTGELFF
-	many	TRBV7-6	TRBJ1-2	TGTGCCAGCAGCTCCTCGGAGGGTTGGGGCGTCTATGGCTACACCTTC	CASSSSEGWGVYGYTF
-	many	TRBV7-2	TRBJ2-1	TGTGCCAGCAGCTTCCGTCAGGGGGGACTTGAGCAGTTCTTC	CASSFRQGGLEQFF
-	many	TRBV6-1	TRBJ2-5	TGTGCCAGCAGTGGCCAGGGGAGAGAGACCCAGTACTTC	CASSGQGRETQYF
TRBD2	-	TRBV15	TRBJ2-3	TGTGCCACCAGCATAGCGGGCCGCACAGATACGCAGTATTTT	CATSIAGRTDTQYF
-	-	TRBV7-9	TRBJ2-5	TGTGCCAGCAGCCCACCTTTGGCGAGAGAGACCCAGTACTTC	CASSPPLARETQYF
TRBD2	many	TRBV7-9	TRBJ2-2	TGTGCCAGCAGCTTTGGGGGGGTAACGAACACCGGGGAGCTGTTTTTT	CASSFGGVTNTGELFF
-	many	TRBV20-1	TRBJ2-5	TGCAGTGCACCTCGCTTTTGGGGCTCCCGGGGGACCCAGTACTTC	CSAPRFWGSRGTQYF
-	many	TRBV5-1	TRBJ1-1	TGCGCCAGCAGCTTGGCCGGGCTCAAAGGGGCCGGTGAAGCTTTCTTT	CASSLAGLKGAGEAFF
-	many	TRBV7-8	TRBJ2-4	TGTGCCAGCAGTCGCCTCGGGACACGGGTTTCCATTCAGTACTTC	CASSRLGTRVSIQYF
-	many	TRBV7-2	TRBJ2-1	TGTGCCAGCAGCTTAGCTTTGGGGGCGCGCTACAATGAGCAGTTCTTC	CASSLALGARYNEQFF
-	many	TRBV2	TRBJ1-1	TGTGCCAGCATAGAGAGGACTGAAGCTTTCTTT	CASIERTEAFF
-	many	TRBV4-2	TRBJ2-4	TGTGCCAGCAGCCAAGGACAGACTGACTTTCAGTACTTC	CASSQGQTDFQYF
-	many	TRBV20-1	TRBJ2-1	TGCAGTGCTAGAGGTAATGACCCAATGAGGCAGTTCTTC	CSARGNDPMRQFF
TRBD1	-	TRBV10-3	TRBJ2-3	TGTGCCAGCCTGGTGGGGACAGGCGGGGATACGCAGTATTTT	CASLVGTGGDTQYF
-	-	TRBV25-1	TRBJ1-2	TGTGCCAGCAGTGCCCAGGGCCCTTATGGCTACACCTTC	CASSAQGPYGYTF
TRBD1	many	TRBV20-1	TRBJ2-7	TGCAGTGCTACCCCGGGACAGAGCTCCTACGAGCAGTACTTC	CSATPGQSSYEQYF
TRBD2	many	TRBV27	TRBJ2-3	TGTGCCAGCAGACCGAGCGGGGGGAACACAGATACGCAGTATTTT	CASRPSGGNTDTQYF
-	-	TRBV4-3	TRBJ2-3	TGCGCCAGCAGCCAAGGGCGGACACGCGGCGGCACACACAGAGATACGCAGTATTTT	CASSQGRTRGGTHRDTQYF
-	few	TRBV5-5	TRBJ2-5	TGTGCCAGCAGCTTGGGAAGGGGAGGTCAAGAGACCCAGTACTTC	CASSLGRGGQETQYF